This entry is about one T cell receptor beta chain. What it recognizes is unknown. Per sample, 95,000 to 100,000 TCR templates were assayed. Data came from immunoSEQ multiplex PCR; TCRdb stores just in-frame clones and leaves some out. The table includes 70,000 or so clones, over 70% detected once. The record originates from a study of siplizumab effects on memory and regulatory T cells. Study-level points and caveats: In roughly 80-96% of proliferating CD4+ or CD8+ clones, a naive or memory phenotype could not be assigned.

This TCR derives from a human donor in good health. The specimen was Tregs sorted from blood.

The CDR3 loop is CASSWGWGLTEAFF. CDR3 coding DNA: TGTGCCAGCAGCTGGGGGTGGGGGCTCACTGAAGCTTTCTTT. The chain carries TRBV7-2 and TRBJ1-1; a possible D gene is TRBD1 (6 bases). There are 14 residues in the CDR3. Trimming removed 4 bases at V and 4 bases at J, with 13 bases between. The germline gives CDR1 SGHTA, CDR2 FQGNSA.